This T cell receptor (beta chain) was found in a study of T cell clones after liver transplantation. For the study at large: TCRbeta sequencing after a pre-transplant mixed lymphocyte reaction identified graft-donor-reactive clones, later tracked in post-transplant blood. Graft-donor-reactive sequences were compared with third-party-reactive TCRbeta sequences from pre-transplant mixed lymphocyte reactions. Subjects received no induction therapy and standard immunosuppression until randomization at 12-24 months post-transplant.

Concerning this clone: Its specificity is not known.

The V and J ends lost 11 bases and 1 base respectively, with 14 bases between them. This CDR3 comprises 13 residues. Germline values: CDR1 ENHRY, CDR2 SYGVKD. Profiling relied on immunoSEQ multiplex PCR, and the TCRdb table lists in-frame clones only, not all of them. The sample yields just over 60,000 clones, 70% to 80% seen once. Findings and caveats of the study: Compared with third party-reactive sequences, donor-reactive ones declined more, independent of withdrawal success.

Sequencing used CD4+ T cells from blood, obtained before liver transplant. The chain has TRBV10-3 and TRBJ1-1; D is perhaps TRBD1 (6 bases). The source is a human donor who received a liver transplant. The CDR3 spells CAVHQGRNTEAFF. The CDR3 coding sequence is TGTGCCGTCCACCAGGGGCGGAACACTGAAGCTTTCTTT.